These 13 T cell receptor beta chains were sequenced from one sample in a study of OX40 agonist ivuxolimab in advanced cancers. Sequenced by immunoSEQ multiplex PCR; TCRdb stores in-frame clones only, minus some. The sample shows tens of thousands of clones, approximately 90% of them seen only once. Sequenced here: CD4+ or CD8+ T cells sorted from blood, sampled in a trial of the OX40 agonist ivuxolimab. The receptors shown here come from an adult with an advanced solid tumor such as melanoma, head and neck, liver or kidney cancer.

This CDR3 reads CASPLGSEAFF. In DNA, the CDR3 is TGTGCCAGTCCCCTGGGCTCTGAAGCTTTCTTT. The J gene is TRBJ1-1, the V gene TRBV19; no clear D gene. V shed 8 bases and J shed 6 bases, with 10 bases lying between them. The CDR3 totals 11 residues. Germline V gene lookup returns CDR1 LNHDA and CDR2 SQIVND (reference sequence).

Details on this clone: The sample has other DNA sequences that encode this CDR3 too. The chain combines TRBV19 with TRBJ2-1; 7 bases match TRBD1. Germline lookup yields CDR1 LNHDA and CDR2 SQIVND (reference sequence). After removal of 6 bases from V and 3 bases from J, the junction contained 5 bases not matched to a gene. The CDR3 is 14 residues long. The CDR3 loop reads CASSAGGDYNEQFF. The CDR3 nucleotides read TGTGCCAGTAGCGCAGGGGGAGACTACAATGAGCAGTTCTTC.

CDR3 amino acids: CASSLGQPNEAFF. In DNA form, the CDR3 reads TGTGCCAGCAGCCTGGGACAGCCGAATGAAGCTTTCTTT. The V call is TRBV5-5, the J call TRBJ1-1, with 7 positions matching TRBD1. The CDR3 spans 13 residues. The ends lost 4 bases at V and 7 bases at J; junction bases unmatched: 7. CDR1 and CDR2 from the germline V gene are SGHKS and YYEKEE (reference sequence).

The CDR3 is CASSYLGGGAPVIQYF. In DNA form, the CDR3 reads TGTGCCAGCAGTTATCTAGGCGGGGGGGCCCCTGTCATTCAGTACTTC. V gene TRBV6-5 combines with J gene TRBJ2-4; 9 nucleotides align to TRBD2. Germline CDR1 and CDR2: MNHEY and SVGAGI. With 3 bases clipped from V and 9 bases from J, the junction kept 12 bases outside the gene matches. This CDR3 contains 16 residues.

The chain uses TRBV5-6 and TRBJ1-2; a weak D match, TRBD1 (5 bases). CDR1 SGHDT and CDR2 YYEEEE come from the germline V gene. V lost 0 bases and J lost 4, with 10 bases in between. The CDR3 spans 14 residues. CDR3 coding DNA: TGTGCCAGCAGCTTGGTTGACAGCATCTATGGCTACACCTTC. Translated, it gives CASSLVDSIYGYTF.

This clone was found a few times. The rearrangement links TRBV7-9 to TRBJ1-2; D unclear. The CDR3 covers 13 residues. CDR1 is SEHNR, CDR2 FQNEAQ, per germline (reference sequence). The V gene lost 4 bases and the J gene lost 3 bases, with 9 bases spanning the gap. CDR3 nucleotide sequence: TGTGCCAGCAGCTCCGGGTCCTACTATGGCTACACCTTC. Translation gives CASSSGSYYGYTF.

The rearrangement uses TRBV11-2 and TRBJ2-4; 12 nucleotides line up with TRBD1. V lost 3 bases, J lost 6 bases, and 3 bases stayed unmatched. The germline V gene has CDR1 SGHAT and CDR2 FQNNGV. The CDR3 is 15 amino acids. This CDR3 reads CASSFPGQGANIQYF. The DNA of the CDR3 is TGTGCCAGCAGCTTCCCGGGACAGGGGGCAAACATTCAGTACTTC.

This sequence joins TRBV11-3 and TRBJ2-2, with a tentative D call TRBD1 (6 bases). CDR1 is SGHNT, CDR2 YENEEA, per germline. The CDR3 is 14 residues long. Trimming removed 2 bases from V and 7 bases from J, with 11 bases in between. CDR3 in DNA: TGTGCCAGCAGCTTATACGGGACAAACGGGGAGCTGTTTTTT. Its protein is CASSLYGTNGELFF.

The chain employs TRBV4-3 and TRBJ2-2; a possible D gene is TRBD2 (6 bases). The CDR3 sequence is 16 residues long. Trimming removed 1 base from V and 4 bases from J, with 13 bases in between. Germline values: CDR1 LGHNA, CDR2 YSLEER. The CDR3 sequence is CASSQGRGEGTGELFF. DNA for the CDR3: TGCGCCAGCAGCCAAGGGAGGGGCGAAGGCACCGGGGAGCTGTTTTTT.

This clone has a single count. This chain joins TRBV30 and TRBJ2-1; TRBD2 matches at 8 bases. The CDR3 consists of 15 residues. V shed 0 bases, J shed 4 bases, and the junction held 5 bases outside the gene matches. Germline V lookup: CDR1 GTSNPN, CDR2 SVGIG (reference sequence). CDR3 coding DNA: TGTGCCTGGAGTGTGGGCGGGGGGATGTACAATGAGCAGTTCTTC. Translated, it gives CAWSVGGGMYNEQFF. Full variable domain (rest looked up from reference TRBV30 and TRBJ2-1): SQTIHQWPATLVQPVGSPLSLECTVEGTSNPNLYWYRQAAGRGLQLLFYSVGIGQISSEVPQNLSASRPQDRQFILSSKKLLLSDSGFYLCAWSVGGGMYNEQFFGPGTRLTVL.

The sample holds one count of this clone. The chain links TRBV19 to TRBJ2-7, with D perhaps given as TRBD1 or TRBD2 (5 bases each). Germline V CDR1 and CDR2: LNHDA, SQIVND (reference sequence). Trimming pared 4 bases from V and 3 bases from J, leaving 16 bases between. There are 15 residues in the CDR3. The CDR3 protein is CASSKLRDDGYEQYF. DNA for the CDR3: TGTGCCAGTAGTAAACTCCGGGACGACGGCTACGAGCAGTACTTC. Full variable domain (remainder filled in from reference TRBV19 and TRBJ2-7): DGGITQSPKYLFRKEGQNVTLSCEQNLNHDAMYWYRQDPGQGLRLIYYSQIVNDFQKGDIAEGYSVSREKKESFPLTVTSAQKNPTAFYLCASSKLRDDGYEQYFGPGTRLTVT.

This chain uses TRBV7-6 with TRBJ2-3, with D unclear. The CDR3 spans 14 residues. Trimming pared 1 base from V and 3 bases from J, leaving 8 bases between. Germline V gives CDR1 SGHVS, CDR2 FNYEAQ. The CDR3 DNA sequence: TGTGCCAGCAGCTTAGAACAGATTACAGATACGCAGTATTTT. It codes for CASSLEQITDTQYF.

The V and J genes are TRBV4-2 and TRBJ1-1; D unclear. Trimming removed 3 bases from V and 3 bases from J, with 11 bases in between. Germline V CDR1 and CDR2: LGHNA, YNFKEQ. The CDR3 consists of 14 residues. The CDR3 is CASSHPRGDTEAFF. The CDR3 coding sequence is TGTGCCAGCAGCCATCCGCGTGGAGACACTGAAGCTTTCTTT.